This T cell receptor beta chain was sequenced during a study of identical twins. TCRdb passed the 5' RACE reads through MiXCR, listing each CDR3 protein once. The table includes about 390,000 distinct CDR3 sequences, 8.5% to 10% detected once. CDR1 and CDR2 (germline): DFQATT, SNEGSKA (reference sequence). With V trimmed by 0 bases and J by 4 bases, 3 bases remained unmatched. The CDR3 runs to 13 residues. Study-wide findings and caveats: A lower insertion count was a feature of abundant cord blood beta clonotypes, with no such feature in memory repertoires. Beta out-of-frame sequences showed weaker excess twin sharing.

In this sample, this clonotype turned up a few times. Its specificity is not known. The receptor's source is a woman aged 50 to 60 in good health. Sequencing was performed on naive T cells sorted from blood. The genes are TRBV20-1 and TRBJ2-7; the match to TRBD2 covers 7 bases. DNA for the CDR3: TGCAGTGCTAGAGATCTCGGGGGGTACGAGCAGTACTTC. This codes for CSARDLGGYEQYF.